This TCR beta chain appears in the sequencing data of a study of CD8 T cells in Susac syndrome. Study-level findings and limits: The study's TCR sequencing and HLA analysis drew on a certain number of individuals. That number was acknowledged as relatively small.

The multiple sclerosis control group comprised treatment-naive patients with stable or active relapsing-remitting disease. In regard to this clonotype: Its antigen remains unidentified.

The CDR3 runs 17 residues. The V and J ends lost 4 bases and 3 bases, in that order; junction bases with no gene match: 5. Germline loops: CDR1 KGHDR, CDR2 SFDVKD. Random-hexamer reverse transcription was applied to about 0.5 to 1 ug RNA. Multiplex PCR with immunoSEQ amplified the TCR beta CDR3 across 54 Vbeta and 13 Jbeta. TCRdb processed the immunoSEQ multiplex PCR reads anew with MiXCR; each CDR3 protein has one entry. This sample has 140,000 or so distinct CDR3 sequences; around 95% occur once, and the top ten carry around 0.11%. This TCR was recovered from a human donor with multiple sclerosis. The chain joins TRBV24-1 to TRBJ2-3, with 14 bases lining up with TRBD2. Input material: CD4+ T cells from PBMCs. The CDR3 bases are TGTGCCACCAGTGACCGGACTAGCGGGAGGACTACAGATACGCAGTATTTT. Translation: CATSDRTSGRTTDTQYF.